What follows are 13 T cell receptor beta chains derived from one specimen sequenced in a study of blood T cell repertoires in COVID-19. Profiling relied on immunoSEQ multiplex PCR, and the TCRdb table lists in-frame clones only, not all of them. The sample comprises over 250,000 clones, 89% of which are singletons, and around 2.1% rests with the top ten. The sequenced sample consisted of peripheral blood. The receptor source for this set is a man in his forties or fifties with acute or convalescent COVID-19.

The chain joins TRBV12-3 or TRBV12-4 to TRBJ2-1; 8 bases match TRBD2. Germline trimming cut 5 bases from V and 7 bases from J; bases unmatched to any gene: 4. The CDR3 length is 13 residues. The CDR3 loop reads CASSRSGGNEQFF. The CDR3 nucleotides are TGTGCCAGCAGTCGGAGCGGGGGAAATGAGCAGTTCTTC.

This clone has only one observation. CDR3 in DNA: TGTGCCAGCGTGCGGAGTAACACCGGGGAGCTGTTTTTT. Amino acid sequence: CASVRSNTGELFF. The genes are TRBV6-5 and TRBJ2-2; no firm D call. Germline V CDR1 and CDR2: MNHEY, SVGAGI. The V end lost 8 bases, the J end lost 2 bases, and 9 bases lay between the germline ends. This CDR3 comprises 13 residues.

The chain employs TRBV19 and TRBJ1-6, with 7 nucleotides matching TRBD1. The CDR3 totals 13 residues. Trimming took 10 bases from V and 5 from J; bases not matched to a gene: 5. Germline V gives CDR1 LNHDA, CDR2 SQIVND (reference sequence). The CDR3 protein is CATRDSNNSPLHF. CDR3 in DNA: TGTGCCACCCGGGACAGCAATAATTCACCCCTCCACTTT.

The V gene is TRBV25-1, the J gene TRBJ1-4; 7 bases are shared with TRBD1. Germline loops: CDR1 MGHDK, CDR2 SYGVNS. This CDR3 contains 17 residues. With V trimmed by 0 bases and J by 8 bases, 12 bases remained unmatched. The CDR3 bases are TGTGCCAGCAGTGAATATCGGAGCTGGTCAGGGGGGGAAAAACTGTTTTTT. It is translated as CASSEYRSWSGGEKLFF.

The V and J genes are TRBV19 and TRBJ1-2; weak D call: TRBD1 (5 bases). The CDR3 spans 16 residues. Trimming stripped 4 bases from V and 4 bases from J, with 19 bases between. Per germline, CDR1 LNHDA and CDR2 SQIVND (reference sequence). CDR3 loop: CASSTSTDTNPYGYTF. The CDR3 bases are TGTGCCAGTAGTACCTCGACAGACACCAATCCCTATGGCTACACCTTC.

The chain couples TRBV7-6 to TRBJ2-7; 9 bases match TRBD2. Germline trimming cut 3 bases from V and 1 base from J; bases unmatched to any gene: 1. The CDR3 consists of 14 residues. The germline CDR1 and CDR2 sequences are SGHVS and FNYEAQ. In DNA form, the CDR3 reads TGTGCCAGCAGCTTCGGACTAGCGTCCTACGAGCAGTACTTC. Residues: CASSFGLASYEQYF.

This sequence joins TRBV5-4 and TRBJ2-3, with 9 nucleotides matching TRBD2. CDR1 is SGHNT and CDR2 is YYREEE in the germline V gene (reference sequence). The trim removed 0 bases at V and 6 bases at J, leaving 5 bases unmatched. The CDR3 length is 15 residues. CDR3 protein: CASSLDSGGPDTQYF. The DNA of the CDR3 is TGTGCCAGCAGCTTGGATAGCGGGGGCCCTGATACGCAGTATTTT.

V gene TRBV9 combines with J gene TRBJ2-7, with TRBD1 identical over 9 bases. The CDR3 totals 14 residues. Trimming removed 4 bases from V and 2 bases from J; junction bases left unmatched: 4. Germline CDR1 is SGDLS and CDR2 is YYNGEE. CDR3 DNA: TGTGCCAGCAGCTCCGGGACAGGGCCCTACGAGCAGTACTTC. Amino acid sequence: CASSSGTGPYEQYF.

The chain couples TRBV6-5 to TRBJ1-3, with 7 bases fitting TRBD1. Germline assignment: CDR1 MNHEY and CDR2 SVGAGI. With 4 bases clipped from V and 2 bases from J, the junction kept 5 bases outside the gene matches. The CDR3 is 15 residues long. In nucleotides, the CDR3 is TGTGCCAGCAGTTCCTACAGGGGAGCTGGAAACACCATATATTTT. Translating gives CASSSYRGAGNTIYF.

This rearrangement joins TRBV12-3 or TRBV12-4 to TRBJ2-5, with unresolved D. The CDR3 loop spans 12 amino acids. Between the trimmed V and J ends, which lost 6 bases and 10 bases, there was a span of 15 bases. CDR3 loop: CASRPTSADQYF. CDR3 DNA: TGTGCCAGCAGGCCTACTTCCGCCGACCAGTACTTC.

V usage is TRBV4-2 and J usage is TRBJ1-1; weak D call: TRBD1 (6 bases). The CDR3 loop spans 15 amino acids. CDR1 and CDR2 from the germline V gene are LGHNA and YNFKEQ. V was trimmed by 3 bases and J by 7 bases, leaving 18 bases between them. The CDR3: CASSHKGGPYGEAFF. DNA for the CDR3: TGTGCCAGCAGCCATAAGGGGGGGCCCTATGGTGAAGCTTTCTTT.

V is TRBV18 and J is TRBJ2-1; 7 bases are a match to TRBD2. Germline assignment: CDR1 KGHSH and CDR2 LQKENI. The CDR3 loop spans 16 amino acids. J lost 8 bases, V lost 2 bases, and 12 bases had no gene match. This CDR3 reads CASSPIGGTKDDEQFF. As DNA, the CDR3 is TGTGCCAGCTCACCAATCGGGGGGACTAAGGATGATGAGCAGTTCTTC.

This CDR3 reads CAWSVPGERYGYTF. Here the CDR3 DNA reads TGTGCCTGGAGTGTACCGGGGGAAAGGTATGGCTACACCTTC. The chain joins TRBV30 to TRBJ1-2, with a tentative D call TRBD1 (5 bases). Between the trimmed V and J ends, which lost 0 bases and 5 bases, there was a span of 13 bases. Germline CDR1 and CDR2: GTSNPN and SVGIG (reference sequence). The CDR3 contains 14 residues.